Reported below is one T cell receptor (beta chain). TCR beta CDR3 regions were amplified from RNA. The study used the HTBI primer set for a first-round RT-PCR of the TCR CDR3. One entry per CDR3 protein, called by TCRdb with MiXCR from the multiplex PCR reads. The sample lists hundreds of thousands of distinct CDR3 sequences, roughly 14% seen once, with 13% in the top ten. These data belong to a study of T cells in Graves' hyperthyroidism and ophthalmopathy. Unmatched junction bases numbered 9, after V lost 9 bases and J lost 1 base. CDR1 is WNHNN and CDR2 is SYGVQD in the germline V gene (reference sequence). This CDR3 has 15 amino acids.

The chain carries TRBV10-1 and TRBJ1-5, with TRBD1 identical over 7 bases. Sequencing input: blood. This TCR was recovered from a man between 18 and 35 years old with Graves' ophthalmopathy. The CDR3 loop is CASGGTVKSNQPQHF. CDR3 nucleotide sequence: TGCGCCAGTGGCGGGACAGTCAAAAGCAATCAGCCCCAGCATTTT.